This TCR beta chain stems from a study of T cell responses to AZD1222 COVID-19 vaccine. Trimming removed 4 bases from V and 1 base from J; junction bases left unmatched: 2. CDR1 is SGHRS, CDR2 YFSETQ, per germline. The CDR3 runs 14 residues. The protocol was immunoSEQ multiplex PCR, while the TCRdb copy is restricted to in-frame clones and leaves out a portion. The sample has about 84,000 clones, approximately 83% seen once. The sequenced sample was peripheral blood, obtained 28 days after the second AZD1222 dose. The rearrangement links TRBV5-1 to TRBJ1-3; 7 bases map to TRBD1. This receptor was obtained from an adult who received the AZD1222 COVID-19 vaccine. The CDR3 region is CASSAGGSGNTIYF. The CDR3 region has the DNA TGCGCCAGCAGCGCAGGGGGTTCTGGAAACACCATATATTTT.